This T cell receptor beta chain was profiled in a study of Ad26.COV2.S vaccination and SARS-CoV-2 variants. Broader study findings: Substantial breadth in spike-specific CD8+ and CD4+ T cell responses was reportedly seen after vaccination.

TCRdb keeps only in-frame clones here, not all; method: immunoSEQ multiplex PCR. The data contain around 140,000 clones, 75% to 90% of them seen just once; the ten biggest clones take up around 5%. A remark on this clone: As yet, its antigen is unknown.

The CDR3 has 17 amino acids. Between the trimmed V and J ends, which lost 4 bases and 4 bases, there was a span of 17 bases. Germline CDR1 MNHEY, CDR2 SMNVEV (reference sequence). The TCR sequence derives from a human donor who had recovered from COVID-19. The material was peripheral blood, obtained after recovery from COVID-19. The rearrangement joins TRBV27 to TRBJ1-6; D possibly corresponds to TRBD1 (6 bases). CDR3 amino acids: CASSSKSTGRYNSPLHF. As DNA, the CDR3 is TGTGCCAGCAGTTCCAAGTCCACAGGGAGATATAATTCACCCCTCCACTTT.